The TCR beta chain under discussion was sequenced for a study of blood T cell repertoires in COVID-19. The CDR3 is made up of 17 amino acids. Trimming cost V 4 bases and J 4 bases; bases outside gene matches: 13. The germline V gene has CDR1 SGHRS and CDR2 YFSETQ. Clones were read by immunoSEQ multiplex PCR, and TCRdb kept only the in-frame ones, dropping some. Seen here are about 170,000 clones, approximately 83% observed once, and the top ten hold roughly 9.1%. Only one count was recorded for this clone. The clonotype comes from a woman of 80 years or more with active or convalescent COVID-19. The sequenced material came from peripheral blood. The V gene is TRBV5-1, the J gene TRBJ2-3, with 9 bases that match TRBD1. The CDR3 loop is CASSPSKAGQGSDTQYF. CDR3 nucleotide sequence: TGCGCCAGCAGCCCTTCAAAGGCTGGACAGGGGTCAGATACGCAGTATTTT.